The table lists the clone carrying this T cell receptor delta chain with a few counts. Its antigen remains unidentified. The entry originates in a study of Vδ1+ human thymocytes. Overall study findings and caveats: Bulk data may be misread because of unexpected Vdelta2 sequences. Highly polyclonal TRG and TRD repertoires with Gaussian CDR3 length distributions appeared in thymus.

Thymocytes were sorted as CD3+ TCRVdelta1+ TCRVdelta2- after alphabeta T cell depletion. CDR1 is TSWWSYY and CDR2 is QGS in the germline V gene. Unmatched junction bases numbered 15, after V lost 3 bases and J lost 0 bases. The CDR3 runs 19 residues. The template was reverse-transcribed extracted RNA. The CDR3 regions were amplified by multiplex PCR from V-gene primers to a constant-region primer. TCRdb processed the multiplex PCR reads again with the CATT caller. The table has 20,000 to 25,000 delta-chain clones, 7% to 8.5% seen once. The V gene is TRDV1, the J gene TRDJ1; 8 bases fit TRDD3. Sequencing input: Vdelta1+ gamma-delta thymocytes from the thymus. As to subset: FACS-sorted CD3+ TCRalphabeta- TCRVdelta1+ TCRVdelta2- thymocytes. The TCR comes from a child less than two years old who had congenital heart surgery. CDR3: CALGDLPVRGLGDTDKLIF. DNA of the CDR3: TGTGCTCTTGGGGATCTGCCGGTTAGGGGACTGGGGGACACCGATAAACTCATCTTT.